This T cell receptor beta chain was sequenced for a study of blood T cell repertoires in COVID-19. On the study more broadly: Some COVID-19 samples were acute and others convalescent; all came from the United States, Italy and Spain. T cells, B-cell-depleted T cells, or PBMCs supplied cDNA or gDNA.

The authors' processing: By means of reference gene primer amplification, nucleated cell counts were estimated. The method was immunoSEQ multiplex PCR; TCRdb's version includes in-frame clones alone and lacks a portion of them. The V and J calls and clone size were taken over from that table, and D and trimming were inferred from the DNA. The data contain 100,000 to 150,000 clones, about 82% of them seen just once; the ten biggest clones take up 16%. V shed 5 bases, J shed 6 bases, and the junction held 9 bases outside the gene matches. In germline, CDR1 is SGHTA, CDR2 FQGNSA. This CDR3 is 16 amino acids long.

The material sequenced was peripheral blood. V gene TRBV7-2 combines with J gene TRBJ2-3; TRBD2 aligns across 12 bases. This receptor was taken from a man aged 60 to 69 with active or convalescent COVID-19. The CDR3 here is CASSPGLAGISDTQYF. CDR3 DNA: TGTGCCAGCAGCCCCGGACTAGCGGGAATATCGGATACGCAGTATTTT.